This T cell receptor beta chain was profiled in a study of a mutant IDH1 vaccine in newly diagnosed glioma. Study as a whole: Patients had received radiotherapy, temozolomide, or both previously, most receiving both.

TCRdb keeps only in-frame clones here, not all; method: immunoSEQ multiplex PCR. The repertoire has just under 80,000 clones, roughly 90% of them found once; the top ten carry 0.56%. Specified time point: week 5, during vaccination. What each vaccine dose contained was 300 ug of mutant IDH1 20-mer peptide, accompanied by topical imiquimod. Comments on this clone: The antigen remains undetermined.

The CDR3 runs to 13 residues. In germline, CDR1 is MNHEY, CDR2 SMNVEV (reference sequence). V lost 6 bases and J lost 7; bases outside the gene matches: 7. This TCR was recovered from a woman aged 45-59 years with glioma. The V gene is TRBV27, the J gene TRBJ1-2; TRBD1 matches at 8 bases. Sample: PBMCs, taken from a glioma patient whose treatment included an IDH1 peptide vaccine. The CDR3 loop reads CASSQTGAGGYTF. CDR3 nucleotides: TGTGCCAGCAGCCAGACAGGGGCGGGTGGCTACACCTTC.